Each of the 28 T cell receptor beta chains below was sequenced from the same sample in a study of T cell clonality in common variable immunodeficiency. Profiled with immunoSEQ multiplex PCR; TCRdb holds only in-frame clones, not every one. The specimen has about 35,000 clones, none found just once. Sequenced: peripheral blood mononuclear cells. Receptors were obtained from a person between 18 and 75 years old in good health.

About this clone itself: The CDR3 end lies 3 residues beyond the end of the read and is filled in from the germline J gene. The chain is built from TRBV2 and TRBJ1-5, with TRBD1 matching 8 bases. V shed 3 bases and J 2 bases; nucleotides not matched to a gene: 3. The germline V gene has CDR1 SNHLY and CDR2 FYNNEI. This CDR3 contains 15 residues. CDR3 DNA (partial): TGTGCCAGCAGTGACGACAGGGGAGGCAATCAGCCC. It codes for CASSDDRGGNQP. The entire CDR3 is CASSDDRGGNQPQHF.

Notes on this clone: A read error is likely here: a far larger clone is one base away. The CDR3 end lies 3 residues beyond the end of the read and is filled in from the germline J gene. This chain joins TRBV7-6 and TRBJ2-1, with 9 bases identical to TRBD2. V lost 7 bases and J lost 5; bases outside the gene matches: 15. Germline CDR1 and CDR2: SGHVS and FNYEAQ. There are 17 residues in the CDR3. CDR3 in amino acids: CASTLLAGKASHNEQFF. The CDR3 bases that were read are TGTGCCAGCACCCTTCTAGCGGGGAAAGCTTCCCACAATGAG.

As to this clone: The DNA ends 3 residues before the CDR3 does, and the rest of the CDR3 is filled in from the germline J gene. The gene calls are TRBV7-6 and TRBJ1-2; D possibly corresponds to TRBD1 (5 bases). The germline V gene encodes CDR1 SGHVS and CDR2 FNYEAQ. The CDR3 is 16 amino acids. The CDR3 is CASSSLGTSGIYDYTF. Partial CDR3 DNA: TGTGCCAGCAGCTCCCTCGGGACTAGCGGGATCTACGAC.

In its sample, this clone was seen many times. The sequence runs out 3 residues before the end of the CDR3; the remainder is reconstructed from the germline J gene. The chain combines TRBV7-8 with TRBJ2-3; TRBD2 matches at 7 bases. This CDR3 spans 16 amino acids. Per germline, CDR1 SGHVS and CDR2 FQNEAQ. Trimming removed 3 bases from V and 0 bases from J; junction bases left unmatched: 6. This CDR3 is CASSFRASGSTDTQYF. The CDR3 DNA, read in part, is TGTGCCAGCAGCTTTCGGGCTAGCGGAAGCACAGATACG.

A few counts support this clone. The sequenced fragment ends 3 residues before the CDR3 boundary, so the rest is inferred from the germline J gene. The chain links TRBV7-9 to TRBJ1-5; TRBD1 might be the D (5 bases). Germline CDR1 and CDR2: SEHNR and FQNEAQ (reference sequence). The CDR3 runs to 14 residues. CDR3 DNA, as far as it was read: TGTGCCAGCAGCTTAGAGACTAGCGGGACCCCC. Its protein is CASSLETSGTP. The entire CDR3 is CASSLETSGTPQHF.

This clone occurred many times. The read gets to within 3 residues of the CDR3 end, and the germline J gene fills in the rest. The chain is built from TRBV2 and TRBJ1-1; perhaps TRBD1 as D (5 bases). Germline V lookup: CDR1 SNHLY, CDR2 FYNNEI. V was clipped by 5 bases and J by 5 bases, with 12 bases between them. The length of the CDR3 is 13 residues. CDR3 sequence reads: CASSIGGKTEAFF. Partial CDR3 DNA: TGTGCCAGCAGTATCGGGGGTAAAACTGAA.

This clone has a count of ten or more. The read ends 3 residues before the CDR3 terminus; that terminus is restored from the germline J gene. The chain links TRBV5-1 to TRBJ2-3; 11 bases match TRBD1. V lost 4 bases and J lost 0; bases outside the gene matches: 4. The germline gives CDR1 SGHRS, CDR2 YFSETQ. The CDR3 contains 16 residues. The CDR3 loop is CASSPGQGVSTDTQYF. CDR3 bases read: TGCGCCAGCAGCCCGGGACAGGGGGTTAGCACAGATACG.

In regard to this clone: The sequenced fragment ends 3 residues before the CDR3 boundary, so the rest is inferred from the germline J gene. The chain joins TRBV2 to TRBJ2-7; 7 bases are a match to TRBD1. Germline assignment: CDR1 SNHLY and CDR2 FYNNEI. V was pared by 1 base and J by 2 bases, with 2 bases of the junction left unmatched. The CDR3 contains 14 residues. The sequenced CDR3 bases are TGTGCCAGCAGTGAAGTGGGACAGACCTACGAG. Encoded protein: CASSEVGQTYE. The full CDR3 is CASSEVGQTYEQYF.

This clone has a count of ten or more. The read falls 3 residues short of the CDR3 end, and the missing part is taken from the germline J gene. This chain connects TRBV5-6 to TRBJ1-2; 7 bases match TRBD1. The length of the CDR3 is 13 residues. Germline assignment: CDR1 SGHDT and CDR2 YYEEEE. The CDR3 reads CASSFRGVSGYTF. CDR3 bases read: TGTGCCAGCAGCTTCAGGGGGGTATCGGGC.

This clone showed up many times. Sequencing ends 3 residues short of the CDR3 end; the germline J gene provides the rest. The rearrangement links TRBV10-3 to TRBJ1-5; 12 nucleotides match TRBD1. Germline values: CDR1 ENHRY, CDR2 SYGVKD. The CDR3 is 15 residues long. The trim removed 4 bases at V and 7 bases at J, leaving 5 bases unmatched. The chain's CDR3 is CAISGAGTGGQPQHF. The sequenced part of the CDR3 DNA is TGTGCCATCAGTGGGGCCGGGACAGGGGGCCAGCCC.

This clone has at least ten counts. The read ends 3 residues early relative to the CDR3; the germline J gene fills the gap. The rearrangement uses TRBV20-1 and TRBJ2-3, with 9 nucleotides matching TRBD2. The CDR3 length is 14 residues. Germline CDR1 and CDR2: DFQATT and SNEGSKA (reference sequence). CDR3 DNA, as far as it was read: TGCAGTGCTAGTCCTGGGACTAGCCAAGAGACG. This codes for CSASPGTSQET. In full, the CDR3 reads CSASPGTSQETQYF.

This clone was seen ten or more times. The read ends 3 residues early relative to the CDR3; the germline J gene fills the gap. This chain uses TRBV5-1 with TRBJ2-5, with D maybe TRBD1 (6 bases). V was shortened by 1 base and J by 4 bases, with 11 bases between the two germline ends. This CDR3 contains 14 residues. Germline assignment: CDR1 SGHRS and CDR2 YFSETQ. The part of the CDR3 DNA that was read is TGCGCCAGCAGCTTGTCACAGGGAAGAGAGACC. As protein: CASSLSQGRET. The complete CDR3 reads CASSLSQGRETQYF.

This clone was detected many times. The read terminates 3 residues ahead of where the CDR3 ends, so the germline J gene completes it. The gene calls are TRBV4-1 and TRBJ2-7, with a weak D call TRBD2 (6 bases). V was clipped by 4 bases and J by 2 bases, with 21 bases between them. The germline V gene has CDR1 MGHRA and CDR2 YSYEKL. The length of the CDR3 is 17 residues. The CDR3 region is CASSRGGGTGAAYEQYF. The part of the CDR3 DNA that was read is TGCGCCAGCAGCCGTGGAGGTGGGACTGGGGCGGCCTACGAG.

This clone was observed many times. The CDR3 goes on 3 residues after the read ends, and that part is filled in from the germline J gene. The chain links TRBV2 to TRBJ2-5, with D perhaps matching TRBD1 (6 bases). The length of the CDR3 is 14 residues. Trimming removed 4 bases at V and 4 bases at J, with 13 bases between. Germline-derived CDR1 and CDR2 are SNHLY and FYNNEI. CDR3 protein: CASSGGRGIETQYF. CDR3 DNA (partial): TGTGCCAGCAGTGGAGGCAGGGGAATAGAGACC.

This clone was recorded at least ten times. The sequenced part of the CDR3 DNA is TGTGCCAGTAACGGGGTAGGCACAGATACG. This encodes CASNGVGTDT. The entire CDR3 is CASNGVGTDTQYF. The gene calls are TRBV19 and TRBJ2-3; D may be TRBD2 (5 bases). The read falls 3 residues short of the CDR3 end, and the missing part is taken from the germline J gene. CDR3 length: 13 residues. V lost 7 bases, J lost 1 base, and 9 bases lay in between. CDR1 is LNHDA and CDR2 is SQIVND in the germline V gene (reference sequence).

In its sample, this clone was seen many times. Read sequence stops 3 residues before the CDR3 end, and the germline J gene provides the missing end. V usage is TRBV19 and J usage is TRBJ2-4; D may be TRBD1 or TRBD2 (6 bases each). The germline V gene has CDR1 LNHDA and CDR2 SQIVND (reference sequence). This CDR3 is 17 amino acids long. Trimming removed 5 bases at V and 2 bases at J, with 19 bases between. The DNA read from the CDR3 is TGTGCCAGTAGTCTACAACAGGGTGCGGGATCCAAAAACATT. Translation gives CASSLQQGAGSKNI. The entire CDR3 reads CASSLQQGAGSKNIQYF. The complete variable domain, with remaining parts taken from reference TRBV19 and TRBJ2-4, reads DGGITQSPKYLFRKEGQNVTLSCEQNLNHDAMYWYRQDPGQGLRLIYYSQIVNDFQKGDIAEGYSVSREKKESFPLTVTSAQKNPTAFYLCASSLQQGAGSKNIQYFGAGTRLSVL.

In this sample, this clone turned up many times. The sequenced fragment ends 3 residues before the CDR3 boundary, so the rest is inferred from the germline J gene. The genes are TRBV4-2 and TRBJ2-1; 14 nucleotides match TRBD2. The trim removed 1 base at V and 7 bases at J, leaving 3 bases unmatched. CDR3 size: 16 residues. Looked up from germline, CDR1 is LGHNA and CDR2 is YNFKEQ. CDR3 sequence reads: CASSQARTSGRNEQFF. The sequenced CDR3 bases are TGTGCCAGCAGCCAAGCCCGGACTAGCGGGAGGAATGAG.

The table lists this clone with many counts. The read ends 3 residues shy of where the CDR3 ends; the end is completed using the germline J gene. The chain employs TRBV2 and TRBJ2-1; no firm D call. The CDR3 has 13 residues. CDR1 and CDR2 (germline): SNHLY, FYNNEI. CDR3: CAAELSSYNEQFF. The covered CDR3 bases are TGTGCTGCGGAGCTCAGCTCCTACAATGAG. The full variable domain, completed using reference TRBV2 and TRBJ2-1, is EPEVTQTPSHQVTQMGQEVILRCVPISNHLYFYWYRQILGQKVEFLVSFYNNEISEKSEIFDDQFSVERPDGSNFTLKIRSTKLEDSAMYFCAAELSSYNEQFFGPGTRLTVL.

This clone was counted ten times or more. The CDR3 sequence: CASTWGNTEAFF. The DNA read from the CDR3 is TGTGCCAGCACGTGGGGCAACACTGAA. The rearrangement links TRBV28 to TRBJ1-1; tentatively, D is TRBD1 (5 bases). The read halts 3 residues ahead of the CDR3 end, with the missing end drawn from the germline J gene. Looked up from germline, CDR1 is MDHEN and CDR2 is SYDVKM. The CDR3 totals 12 residues. V was trimmed by 7 bases and J by 2 bases, leaving 8 bases between them.

At least ten counts were recorded for this clone. The CDR3 DNA, read in part, is TGTGCCAGTAGTATAGGCGGGACTAACACAGATACG. This gives the protein CASSIGGTNTDT. The full CDR3 protein reads CASSIGGTNTDTQYF. The chain employs TRBV19 and TRBJ2-3, with 7 bases matching TRBD2. The missing CDR3 end, 3 residues past where the read stops, is filled in from the germline J gene. The CDR3 has 15 residues. CDR1 is LNHDA, CDR2 SQIVND, per germline (reference sequence). Trimming removed 1 base from V and 2 bases from J; junction bases left unmatched: 3.

This clone was counted ten times or more. The CDR3 is cut off 3 residues early in the read; its end comes from the germline J gene. The V gene is TRBV4-2, the J gene TRBJ1-2, with D perhaps TRBD1 (6 bases). Germline V gives CDR1 LGHNA, CDR2 YNFKEQ. This CDR3 contains 13 residues. The part of the CDR3 DNA that was read is TGTGCCAGCAGCCAGTCAGGGGAGGGGGGC. This encodes CASSQSGEGG. The complete CDR3 reads CASSQSGEGGYTF.

This clone occurred many times. One junction end disagrees with the germline gene, perhaps due to a read error. The CDR3 goes on 3 residues after the read ends, and that part is filled in from the germline J gene. The rearrangement uses TRBV2 and TRBJ2-1; 11 positions agree with TRBD1. CDR3 length: 14 amino acids. Germline CDR1 reads SNHLY; CDR2 reads FYNNEI. The sequenced part of the CDR3 DNA is TGTGCCAGCAGAGAAGGACAGGGGGCCGATGAG. Translation: CASREGQGADE. The whole CDR3 sequence is CASREGQGADEQFF. Complete variable domain (other parts from reference TRBV2 and TRBJ2-1): EPEVTQTPSHQVTQMGQEVILRCVPISNHLYFYWYRQILGQKVEFLVSFYNNEISEKSEIFDDQFSVERPDGSNFTLKIRSTKLEDSAMYFCASREGQGADEQFFGPGTRLTVL.

This clone was observed at least ten times. The missing CDR3 end, 3 residues past where the read stops, is filled in from the germline J gene. The chain uses TRBV12-3 or TRBV12-4 and TRBJ2-6; D might be TRBD1 (5 bases). Between the trimmed V and J ends, which lost 6 bases and 2 bases, there was a span of 17 bases. The CDR3 is 17 residues long. Partial CDR3 DNA: TGTGCCAGCAGCCCGGACCGCAGGGCACCTGGGGCCAACGTC. Residues: CASSPDRRAPGANV. The full-length CDR3 reads as CASSPDRRAPGANVLTF.

This clone turned up a few times. A read error may account for a junction end that differs from germline. The sequence runs out 3 residues before the end of the CDR3; the remainder is reconstructed from the germline J gene. The rearrangement uses TRBV7-7 and TRBJ1-2; D might be TRBD1 (5 bases). The CDR3 has 16 residues. CDR1 is SSHAT, CDR2 FNYEAQ, per germline (reference sequence). The covered CDR3 bases are TGTGCTAGCAGCGCGGGACTAGCGGGGGGATCAGATACC. Amino acids: CASSAGLAGGSDT. In full, the CDR3 reads CASSAGLAGGSDTYTF.

This clone was observed many times. With the read ending 3 residues before the CDR3 end, the germline J gene is used to fill in that end. This chain connects TRBV5-1 to TRBJ2-7, with 8 bases aligning to TRBD2. The CDR3 loop spans 13 amino acids. V shed 3 bases, J shed 4 bases, and the junction held 3 bases outside the gene matches. The germline V gene encodes CDR1 SGHRS and CDR2 YFSETQ. CDR3 in amino acids: CASSSTGGYEQYF. The DNA read from the CDR3 is TGCGCCAGCAGCTCGACGGGGGGGTACGAG.

In this sample, this clone turned up many times. The DNA ends 3 residues before the CDR3 does, and the rest of the CDR3 is filled in from the germline J gene. This sequence joins TRBV12-3 or TRBV12-4 and TRBJ2-3, with 7 positions matching TRBD2. The V gene end was trimmed by 8 bases and the J gene end by 1 base; junction bases not matched to a gene: 12. This CDR3 is built from 16 residues. The CDR3 loop is CASGIYSAGGTDTQYF. The DNA read from the CDR3 is TGTGCCAGCGGGATCTACTCCGCGGGAGGCACAGATACG.

This clone occurred many times. The CDR3 here is CASSLYLGPSYEQYF. CDR3 DNA (partial): TGTGCCAGCAGCTTATATTTAGGGCCGTCCTACGAG. V is TRBV11-2 and J is TRBJ2-7; D is undetermined. The read terminates 3 residues ahead of where the CDR3 ends, so the germline J gene completes it. Germline V gene lookup returns CDR1 SGHAT and CDR2 FQNNGV. CDR3 size: 15 residues. V lost 2 bases, J lost 1 base, and 12 bases lay in between.

In this sample, this clone turned up a few times. CDR3: CASSLSAGGLTYEQYF. The part of the CDR3 DNA that was read is TGTGCCAGCAGTTTATCTGCGGGAGGGTTAACCTACGAG. The genes are TRBV27 and TRBJ2-7; 9 nucleotides match TRBD2. The read comes to an end 3 residues before the CDR3 does, leaving the germline J gene to fill in the end. The CDR3 runs 16 residues. The germline V gene encodes CDR1 MNHEY and CDR2 SMNVEV (reference sequence). V gave up 0 bases and J gave up 2 bases; unmatched junction bases: 5.